Listed below are T cell receptor beta chains from one sample, sequenced in a study of shared clonotypes between healthy human individuals. Using immunoSEQ multiplex PCR, the repertoire was profiled, and TCRdb retains in-frame clones only, with some absent. The sample includes hundreds of thousands of clones, 76% of them seen just once. Sequenced material: PBMCs. The receptor set was obtained from a middle-aged woman in good health. Some clones in this sample may be carry-over from other donors' samples. CDR3s include the opening cysteine and the closing phenylalanine or tryptophan. Fields, in order: CDR3 protein, CDR3 DNA, V gene, CDR3 length, J gene, D gene, clone size. D genes are given only for firm matches. Clone size is shown for a subset of rows, as once, few, many or a class of expanded clone.

CASSLGGRASTDTQYF | TGCGCCAGCAGCTTGGGGGGTAGGGCCAGCACAGATACGCAGTATTTT | TRBV5-1 | 16 | TRBJ2-3 | - | -
CASSIDRSETQYF | TGTGCCAGCAGCATCGACAGGAGTGAGACCCAGTACTTC | TRBV5-4 | 13 | TRBJ2-5 | - | -
CASSPPPGTSGQETQYF | TGTGCCAGCAGCCCACCTCCCGGGACTAGCGGACAAGAGACCCAGTACTTC | TRBV5-6 | 17 | TRBJ2-5 | TRBD2 | -
CASSSYRGPRNWETQYF | TGTGCCAGCAGCTCATACAGGGGGCCCCGGAATTGGGAGACCCAGTACTTC | TRBV7-9 | 17 | TRBJ2-5 | TRBD1 | -
CASSPWAPGTGGNNEQFF | TGTGCCAGCTCACCATGGGCTCCCGGGACAGGGGGCAACAATGAGCAGTTCTTC | TRBV18 | 18 | TRBJ2-1 | TRBD1 | -
CASSIAPHEQYF | TGTGCCAGTAGTATAGCCCCCCACGAGCAGTACTTC | TRBV19 | 12 | TRBJ2-7 | - | once
CASSLVSGEQYF | TGCGCCAGCAGCTTGGTTTCTGGCGAGCAGTACTTC | TRBV5-1 | 12 | TRBJ2-7 | - | few
CASSLVVYRGRGEQYF | TGTGCCAGCAGCTTAGTAGTCTACAGGGGGCGAGGGGAGCAGTACTTC | TRBV7-9 | 16 | TRBJ2-7 | TRBD1 | -
CASSLVPGSSGELFF | TGTGCCAGCAGTTTGGTCCCAGGATCGTCAGGGGAGCTGTTTTTT | TRBV28 | 15 | TRBJ2-2 | - | -
CASSFTGTSAYEQYF | TGCGCCAGCAGCTTCACCGGGACATCCGCCTACGAGCAGTACTTC | TRBV5-1 | 15 | TRBJ2-7 | - | -
CASSPGQGGEDTQYF | TGTGCCAGCAGCCCGGGACAGGGAGGGGAAGATACGCAGTATTTT | TRBV28 | 15 | TRBJ2-3 | TRBD1 | -
CAWSRQGASTEAFF | TGTGCCTGGAGTCGACAGGGGGCCAGCACTGAAGCTTTCTTT | TRBV30 | 14 | TRBJ1-1 | TRBD1 | -
CASRPGTVYEKLFF | TGTGCCAGCAGGCCGGGGACGGTATATGAAAAACTGTTTTTT | TRBV28 | 14 | TRBJ1-4 | - | -
CASSLARFPTSNQPQHF | TGTGCCAGCAGCTTAGCGCGGTTCCCGACTAGCAATCAGCCCCAGCATTTT | TRBV7-6 | 17 | TRBJ1-5 | - | few
CSVRADEQYF | TGCAGTGTTCGTGCAGACGAGCAGTACTTC | TRBV20-1 | 10 | TRBJ2-7 | - | -
CAWSFTEYNEQFF | TGTGCCTGGAGTTTTACCGAATACAATGAGCAGTTCTTC | TRBV30 | 13 | TRBJ2-1 | - | -
CASSLSGLDTQYF | TGTGCCAGCAGTTTATCTGGATTGGATACGCAGTATTTT | TRBV27 | 13 | TRBJ2-3 | - | -
CASSLAAGSYEQYF | TGTGCCAGCAGCTTGGCGGCAGGGTCCTACGAGCAGTACTTC | TRBV5-6 | 14 | TRBJ2-7 | - | -
CASRTDRDTEAFF | TGTGCCAGTAGGACGGACAGGGACACTGAAGCTTTCTTT | TRBV19 | 13 | TRBJ1-1 | TRBD1 | -
CASSVAGTGGSAYEQYF | TGTGCCAGCAGCGTAGCTGGCACGGGGGGGAGTGCCTACGAGCAGTACTTC | TRBV9 | 17 | TRBJ2-7 | TRBD2 | -
CAISESRGSVSEAFF | TGTGCCATCAGTGAGTCCAGGGGGAGTGTTTCTGAAGCTTTCTTT | TRBV10-3 | 15 | TRBJ1-1 | TRBD1 | -
CASSLGGGGNTEAFF | TGTGCCAGCAGCTTAGGGGGAGGGGGGAACACTGAAGCTTTCTTT | TRBV7-8 | 15 | TRBJ1-1 | - | -
CASSPGVGANSPLHF | TGTGCCAGCAGCCCAGGGGTCGGAGCGAATTCACCCCTCCACTTT | TRBV5-4 | 15 | TRBJ1-6 | - | -
CASSPSRAGYQETQYF | TGTGCCAGCAGCCCCTCCAGGGCAGGGTACCAAGAGACCCAGTACTTC | TRBV11-2 | 16 | TRBJ2-5 | - | -
CASSPLTAATNEKLFF | TGTGCCAGCAGCCCCCTGACGGCTGCAACTAATGAAAAACTGTTTTTT | TRBV9 | 16 | TRBJ1-4 | - | once
CASSLADSYEQYF | TGTGCCAGCAGCCTAGCGGACTCCTACGAGCAGTACTTC | TRBV9 | 13 | TRBJ2-7 | TRBD2 | -
CASSVGQGALYEQYF | TGTGCCAGCAGCGTCGGGCAGGGGGCCTTGTACGAGCAGTACTTC | TRBV2 | 15 | TRBJ2-7 | TRBD1 | -
CAWSQTSFEQFF | TGTGCCTGGAGTCAAACTAGTTTTGAGCAGTTCTTC | TRBV30 | 12 | TRBJ2-1 | - | -
CASSLDSPPNEKLFF | TGTGCCAGCAGCTTAGACAGTCCCCCTAATGAAAAACTGTTTTTT | TRBV7-8 | 15 | TRBJ1-4 | - | -
CASSPLFGGIGEQFF | TGCGCCAGCAGCCCGCTTTTTGGGGGTATAGGTGAGCAGTTCTTC | TRBV5-1 | 15 | TRBJ2-1 | - | -
CASSLRSGDYGYTF | TGTGCCAGCAGTTTAAGATCGGGGGACTATGGCTACACCTTC | TRBV27 | 14 | TRBJ1-2 | - | -
CASSKLAGTEAYEQYF | TGTGCCAGCAGCAAATTGGCCGGGACGGAAGCCTACGAGCAGTACTTC | TRBV27 | 16 | TRBJ2-7 | - | -
CASSPGPGHNQPQHF | TGTGCCAGCTCACCAGGACCGGGGCACAATCAGCCCCAGCATTTT | TRBV18 | 15 | TRBJ1-5 | - | -
CASKGAGLNQPQHF | TGTGCCAGTAAAGGTGCAGGGCTTAATCAGCCCCAGCATTTT | TRBV19 | 14 | TRBJ1-5 | - | -
CASSPSGAQETQYF | TGTGCCAGCAGCCCTAGCGGAGCCCAAGAGACCCAGTACTTC | TRBV7-9 | 14 | TRBJ2-5 | TRBD2 | -
CAWRGPLRWGYGDTEAFF | TGTGCCTGGAGAGGTCCCCTTAGGTGGGGATACGGGGACACTGAAGCTTTCTTT | TRBV30 | 18 | TRBJ1-1 | - | -
CASSNRDRGNQPQHF | TGTGCCAGCAGTAACCGGGACAGGGGCAATCAGCCCCAGCATTTT | TRBV6-6 | 15 | TRBJ1-5 | TRBD1 | -
CASSLGGWTSGDEQFF | TGTGCCAGCAGTTTGGGGGGGTGGACCTCCGGGGATGAGCAGTTCTTC | TRBV27 | 16 | TRBJ2-1 | TRBD2 | -
CASSLNPGVEQYF | TGTGCCAGCAGCTTAAATCCGGGCGTCGAGCAGTACTTC | TRBV7-2 | 13 | TRBJ2-7 | - | -
CATSPGPADTEAFF | TGTGCCACCAGCCCCGGGCCGGCGGACACTGAAGCTTTCTTT | TRBV15 | 14 | TRBJ1-1 | - | -